The clone carrying this T cell receptor (beta chain) was counted only a few times. The V segment lost 5 bases and the J segment 1 base; nucleotides outside the gene matches: 6. CDR3 length equals 15 residues. Germline V gives CDR1 SGHDT, CDR2 YYEEEE. Participants were placed into cohorts based on the clinical history they reported. The data derive from a study of blood T cell repertoires in COVID-19. The overall study: From T cells, B-cell-depleted T cells, or PBMCs came the material, which was cDNA or gDNA.

The data were produced by immunoSEQ multiplex PCR, yet TCRdb's version contains in-frame clones alone and is incomplete. In the table there are around 290,000 clones, 70% to 90% of which are singletons. The receptor was derived from a woman in her 30s who had recovered from COVID-19. This sequence joins TRBV5-6 and TRBJ1-2; the match to TRBD1 covers 9 bases. Sequenced input: PBMCs or T cells enriched from blood (not recorded which). The CDR3 here is CASRPGQGNNYGYTF. The CDR3 DNA follows: TGTGCCAGCAGACCGGGACAGGGAAATAACTATGGCTACACCTTC.